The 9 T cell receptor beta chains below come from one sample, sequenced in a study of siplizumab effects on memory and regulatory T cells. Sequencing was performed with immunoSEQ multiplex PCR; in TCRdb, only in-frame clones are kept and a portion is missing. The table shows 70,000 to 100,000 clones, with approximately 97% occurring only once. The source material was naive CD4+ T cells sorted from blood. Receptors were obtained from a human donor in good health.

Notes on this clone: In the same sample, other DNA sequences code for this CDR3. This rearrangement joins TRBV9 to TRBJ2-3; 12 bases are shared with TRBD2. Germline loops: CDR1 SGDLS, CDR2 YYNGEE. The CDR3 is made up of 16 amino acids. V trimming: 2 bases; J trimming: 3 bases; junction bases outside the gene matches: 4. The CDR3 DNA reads TGTGCCAGCAGCGTCAGGGGGACTAGCGGGACAGATACGCAGTATTTT. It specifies CASSVRGTSGTDTQYF.

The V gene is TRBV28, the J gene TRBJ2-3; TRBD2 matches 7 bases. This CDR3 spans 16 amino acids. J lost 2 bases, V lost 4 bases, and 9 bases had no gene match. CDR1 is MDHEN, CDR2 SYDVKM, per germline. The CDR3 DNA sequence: TGTGCCAGCAGTTCCCTTGGGCGGGGGTTCACAGATACGCAGTATTTT. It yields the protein CASSSLGRGFTDTQYF.

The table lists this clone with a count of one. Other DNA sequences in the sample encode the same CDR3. The CDR3 DNA follows: TGTGCCAGTAGTATTGTTGGGGATACGCAGTATTTT. Translated: CASSIVGDTQYF. The gene calls are TRBV19 and TRBJ2-3; D unresolved. V lost 3 bases, J lost 6 bases, and 7 bases lay in between. The CDR3 length is 12 residues. Germline CDR1 LNHDA, CDR2 SQIVND (reference sequence).

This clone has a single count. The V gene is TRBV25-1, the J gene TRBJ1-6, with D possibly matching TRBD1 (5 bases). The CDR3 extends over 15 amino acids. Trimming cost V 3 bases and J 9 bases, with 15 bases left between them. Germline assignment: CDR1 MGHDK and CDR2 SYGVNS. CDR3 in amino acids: CASSDRAGIRSPLHF. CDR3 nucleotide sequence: TGTGCCAGCAGTGATCGGGCAGGGATCCGTTCACCCCTCCACTTT.

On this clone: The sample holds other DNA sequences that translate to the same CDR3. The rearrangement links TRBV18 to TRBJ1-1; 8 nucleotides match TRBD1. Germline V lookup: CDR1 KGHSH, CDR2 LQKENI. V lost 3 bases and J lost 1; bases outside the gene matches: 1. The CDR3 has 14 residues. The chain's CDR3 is CASSPGQENTEAFF. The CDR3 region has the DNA TGTGCCAGCTCACCGGGACAGGAGAACACTGAAGCTTTCTTT.

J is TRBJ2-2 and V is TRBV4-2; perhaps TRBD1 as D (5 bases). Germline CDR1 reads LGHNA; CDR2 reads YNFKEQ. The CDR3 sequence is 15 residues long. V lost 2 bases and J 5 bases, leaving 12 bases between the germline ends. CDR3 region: CASSQSPSGTGELFF. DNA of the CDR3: TGTGCCAGCAGCCAATCTCCCTCAGGGACCGGGGAGCTGTTTTTT.

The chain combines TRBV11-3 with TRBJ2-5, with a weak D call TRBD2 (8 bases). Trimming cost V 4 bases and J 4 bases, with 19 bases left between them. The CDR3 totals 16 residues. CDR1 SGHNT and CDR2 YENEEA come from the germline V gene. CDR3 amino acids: CASSSRRGEGAETQYF. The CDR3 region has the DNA TGTGCCAGCAGCTCCCGGCGGGGGGAGGGGGCAGAGACCCAGTACTTC.

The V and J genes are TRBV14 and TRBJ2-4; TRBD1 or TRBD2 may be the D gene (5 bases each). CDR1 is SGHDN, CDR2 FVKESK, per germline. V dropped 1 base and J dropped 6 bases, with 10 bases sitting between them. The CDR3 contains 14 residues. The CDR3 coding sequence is TGTGCCAGCAGCCAAGGGGGCGCGGGAAACATTCAGTACTTC. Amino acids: CASSQGGAGNIQYF. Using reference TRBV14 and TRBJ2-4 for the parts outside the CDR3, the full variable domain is EAGVTQFPSHSVIEKGQTVTLRCDPISGHDNLYWYRRVMGKEIKFLLHFVKESKQDESGMPNNRFLAERTGGTYSTLKVQPAELEDSGVYFCASSQGGAGNIQYFGAGTRLSVL.

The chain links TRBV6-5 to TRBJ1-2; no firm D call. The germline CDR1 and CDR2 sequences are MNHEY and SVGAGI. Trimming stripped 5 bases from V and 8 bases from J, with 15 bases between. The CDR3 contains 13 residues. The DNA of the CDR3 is TGTGCCAGCAGTAGTACCGACGTTTTGGGCTACACCTTC. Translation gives CASSSTDVLGYTF.